This T cell receptor (beta chain) was identified during a study of T cell repertoires in cytomegalovirus infection. Study as a whole: Carrying CMV and the relevant HLA type showed in public TCR beta signatures. General study results and limits: The cumulative frequency of public TCR beta families identified carriers of CMV plus the relevant HLA. Clonotypes of TCR beta that were HLA-C-restricted and CMV-specific dominated the ex vivo response.

Trimming took 7 bases from V and 9 from J; bases not matched to a gene: 5. The CDR3 sequence is 13 residues long. The germline V gene encodes CDR1 KGHSH and CDR2 LQKENI. This clonotype occurred many times. What it recognizes is unknown. From the reads, TCRdb called clonotypes with MiXCR, one entry per CDR3 protein. The sample shows around 350,000 distinct CDR3 sequences, 15% to 20% of them seen only once. The chain employs TRBV18 and TRBJ1-6, with 8 bases fitting TRBD1. The source is a human donor in good health (CMV status not recorded). Some clones in this sample may be carry-over from other donors' samples. The sample comprised PBMCs. The CDR3 DNA follows: TGTGCCAGCTTACAGGGGGGAGGTTCACCCCTCCACTTT. This sequence encodes CASLQGGGSPLHF.